This T cell receptor beta chain was captured by sequencing in a study of monozygotic twins with inflammatory bowel disease. Study findings and constraints: The analysis yielded no support for one strong signal or clonotype associated with IBD.

CDR3 size: 14 residues. Germline CDR1 reads SEHNR; CDR2 reads FQNEAQ (reference sequence). On this clonotype: Its antigen is still unknown.

Investigators extracted total RNA from whole blood and did not sort T cells. Total RNA amounting to approximately 3,500 ng went into each TCR library. Using the 5' RACE reads, TCRdb records one entry per CDR3 protein without DNA. Its clone listing holds about 160,000 distinct CDR3 sequences. The chain recombines TRBV7-9 with TRBJ2-7; TCRdb outputs TRBD1, but without DNA this stays unchecked. The sequenced sample consisted of blood. The source is a human donor with ulcerative colitis or Crohn's disease, or a healthy co-twin of an affected twin (not recorded which). Here the CDR3 reads CASGPGRPPYEQYF. The variable domain in full, with the rest retrieved from reference TRBV7-9 and TRBJ2-7, is DTGVSQNPRHKITKRGQNVTFRCDPISEHNRLYWYRQTLGQGPEFLTYFQNEAQLEKSRLLSDRFSAERPKGSFSTLEIQRTEQGDSAMYLCASGPGRPPYEQYFGPGTRLTVT.